The present T cell receptor (beta chain) was sequenced within a study of monozygotic twins with inflammatory bowel disease. Regarding the study as a whole: Against healthy co-twins, IBD patients had lower TCRbeta diversity (measured by inverse Simpson). Telling different T cell subtypes apart from each other was not possible. Especially where disease activity was present, IBD patients had fewer clonotypes in common with others than healthy twins did. Among twins, concordant and discordant pairs did not differ in repertoire similarity, possibly from limited power.

TCRdb re-called the 5' RACE reads and gives one entry per CDR3 protein, without DNA. The table gives 70,000 to 95,000 distinct CDR3 sequences; the top ten clones make up 6% to 9.5% of it. With respect to this clonotype: What it recognizes is unknown.

CDR3 size: 14 residues. Germline loops: CDR1 SGDLS, CDR2 YYNGEE. Sequencing was carried out using blood. This chain links TRBV9 with TRBJ1-2; the TCRdb call, TRBD1, lacks DNA for checking. The sequence derives from a human donor with ulcerative colitis or Crohn's disease, or a healthy co-twin of an affected twin (not recorded which). This CDR3 is CASSAGQGVYGYTF.